The clone carrying this T cell receptor (beta chain) turned up a few times. The antigen remains undetermined. These data belong to a study of beta chain features in type 1 diabetes. Study-level points and caveats: Significant though moderate, a shortening of TCRB CDR3s appeared in all four CD4+ subsets of Type 1 diabetes patients.

Isolated RNA was reverse transcribed in full, so expressed TCRB transcripts were sequenced. The table came from immunoSEQ multiplex PCR; TCRdb's copy has only in-frame clones and leaves some out. The sample carries about 140,000 clones, less than 9% recorded once. The CDR3 sequence is 14 residues long. Germline CDR1 and CDR2: SGHTS and YDEGEE. With V trimmed by 4 bases and J by 3 bases, 5 bases remained unmatched. Heparinised blood was drawn once per donor, averaging roughly 120 mL. CD45RO/CCR7/CD25/CD127/CD95/CD27 staining was used to isolate CD4+ naive, central memory, regulatory and stem cell-like memory cells by sorting. Sort purity for all populations was recorded as exceeding 98%.

Input material: central memory CD4+ T cells from blood. J is TRBJ2-5 and V is TRBV5-8; 8 bases are shared with TRBD1. This clonotype was obtained from a woman aged 25 to 39 in good health. The CDR3 reads CASSLRDRKETQYF. In DNA, the CDR3 is TGTGCCAGCAGCCTCCGGGACAGGAAAGAGACCCAGTACTTC. Full variable domain (remainder filled in from reference TRBV5-8 and TRBJ2-5): EAGVTQSPTHLIKTRGQQATLRCSPISGHTSVYWYQQALGLGLQFLLWYDEGEERNRGNFPPRFSGRQFPNYSSELNVNALELEDSALYLCASSLRDRKETQYFGPGTRLLVL.